This TCR beta chain originates from a study of blood T cell repertoires in COVID-19. Study context: Acute and convalescent COVID-19 samples came from the United States, Italy and Spain.

J lost 3 bases, V lost 5 bases, and 5 bases had no gene match. The V gene's germline CDR1 is SQVTM and CDR2 ANQGSEA. The CDR3 extends over 13 amino acids. Libraries were prepared by immunoSEQ multiplex PCR; TCRdb keeps only in-frame clonotypes and omits some of them. The data show about 240,000 clones, roughly 87% seen once. The TCR comes from a man in his sixties who had recovered from COVID-19. The rearrangement joins TRBV29-1 to TRBJ1-2; TRBD1 matches 8 bases. Sequenced input: peripheral blood. The CDR3 coding sequence is TGCAGCGTTACAGGGGGTCGTGACTATGGCTACACCTTC. Its translation is CSVTGGRDYGYTF. The whole variable domain, remainder taken from reference TRBV29-1 and TRBJ1-2, is SAVISQKPSRDICQRGTSLTIQCQVDSQVTMMFWYRQQPGQSLTLIATANQGSEATYESGFVIDKFPISRPNLTFSTLTVSNMSPEDSSIYLCSVTGGRDYGYTFGSGTRLTVV.